The rows below give T cell receptor beta chains drawn from one sample of a study of T cell changes during pregnancy in multiple sclerosis. This table comes from immunoSEQ multiplex PCR, and its TCRdb copy is limited to in-frame clones, with some not included. Of 73,000 or so clones in the sample, about 89% were seen once. The sample here was peripheral blood, taken in the second trimester of pregnancy. The receptors originated from a female donor with multiple sclerosis, enrolled in a pregnancy study. The CDR3 runs from the conserved cysteine through the conserved F or W. D genes are given only for firm matches. The size field is filled for only some rows; it gives once, few, many or a size class.

V gene: TRBV27; D gene: TRBD2; J gene: TRBJ2-2; clone size: .; CDR3 DNA: TGTGCCAGCAGTTTCACCGGGGGACTAGCGCGGCTCGGCGGGGAGCTGTTTTTT; CDR3 protein: CASSFTGGLARLGGELFF
V gene: TRBV7-6; D gene: .; J gene: TRBJ2-2; clone size: .; CDR3 DNA: TGTGCCAGCAGCTTACAATCTCCGGCGAACACCGGGGAGCTGTTTTTT; CDR3 protein: CASSLQSPANTGELFF
V gene: TRBV21-1; D gene: .; J gene: TRBJ2-2; clone size: .; CDR3 DNA: TGTGCCAGTCTCACTGGGAGCGGGGGGAACACCGGGGAGCTGTTTTTT; CDR3 protein: CASLTGSGGNTGELFF
V gene: TRBV4-3; D gene: .; J gene: TRBJ1-1; clone size: .; CDR3 DNA: TGCGCCAGCAGCCAAGATGGACAAGGGCTTATTGGTGAAGCTTTCTTT; CDR3 protein: CASSQDGQGLIGEAFF
V gene: TRBV2; D gene: .; J gene: TRBJ2-2; clone size: once; CDR3 DNA: TGTGCCAGCAGTGTTTCAGGGAAGGACACCGGGGAGCTGTTTTTT; CDR3 protein: CASSVSGKDTGELFF
V gene: TRBV5-6; D gene: .; J gene: TRBJ2-5; clone size: .; CDR3 DNA: TGTGCCAGCAGCTTGGGTCCAGGCCAAGAGACCCAGTACTTC; CDR3 protein: CASSLGPGQETQYF
V gene: TRBV6-5; D gene: TRBD1; J gene: TRBJ2-4; clone size: .; CDR3 DNA: TGTGCCAGCAGAGTAACAGGGGGCGCGGACATTCAGTACTTC; CDR3 protein: CASRVTGGADIQYF
V gene: TRBV7-6; D gene: TRBD1; J gene: TRBJ2-1; clone size: .; CDR3 DNA: TGTGCCAGCAGCTGGGCACAGGGGCGAAATGAGCAGTTCTTC; CDR3 protein: CASSWAQGRNEQFF
V gene: TRBV6-6; D gene: .; J gene: TRBJ2-1; clone size: .; CDR3 DNA: TGTGCCAGTGGGGGGTCCAATGAGCAGTTCTTC; CDR3 protein: CASGGSNEQFF
V gene: TRBV5-1; D gene: TRBD2; J gene: TRBJ2-7; clone size: .; CDR3 DNA: TGCGCCAGCAGCGACGGGACTAGCGGGGGGGCACAGGAGCAGTACTTC; CDR3 protein: CASSDGTSGGAQEQYF
V gene: TRBV30; D gene: TRBD1; J gene: TRBJ1-4; clone size: .; CDR3 DNA: TGTGCCTGGAGTTCGGACAGGGGAGGCGAAAAACTGTTTTTT; CDR3 protein: CAWSSDRGGEKLFF